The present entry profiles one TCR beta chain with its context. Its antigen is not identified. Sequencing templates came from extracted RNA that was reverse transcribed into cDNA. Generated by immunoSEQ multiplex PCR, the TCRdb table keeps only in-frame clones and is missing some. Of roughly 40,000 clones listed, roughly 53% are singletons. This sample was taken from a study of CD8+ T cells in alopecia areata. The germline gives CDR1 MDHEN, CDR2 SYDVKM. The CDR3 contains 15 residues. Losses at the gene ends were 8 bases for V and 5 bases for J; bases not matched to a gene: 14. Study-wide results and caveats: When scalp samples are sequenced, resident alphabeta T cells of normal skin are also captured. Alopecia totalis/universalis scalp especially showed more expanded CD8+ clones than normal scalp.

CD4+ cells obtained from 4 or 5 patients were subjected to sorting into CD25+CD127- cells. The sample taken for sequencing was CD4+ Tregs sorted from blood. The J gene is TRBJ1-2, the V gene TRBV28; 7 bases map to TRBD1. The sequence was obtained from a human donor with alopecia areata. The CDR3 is CASYSPGQLFYGYTF. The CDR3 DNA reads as TGTGCCAGCTATTCTCCGGGACAGTTATTTTATGGCTACACCTTC.